Listed here are 13 T cell receptor beta chains from one sample, sequenced in a study of T-cell memory formation after mild COVID-19. Using its own MiXCR run on the 5' RACE reads, TCRdb lists one record per CDR3 protein. The table includes under 450,000 distinct CDR3 sequences, less than 25% detected once. The sample taken for sequencing was PBMCs or a T cell subset sorted from them (not recorded which). Receptors originate from an adult woman who had mild COVID-19 (a few samples of this study predate the infection). Cell type and time point are not known.

This clonotype turned up a few times. This chain connects TRBV29-1 to TRBJ2-3; 13 positions agree with TRBD2. The CDR3 extends over 15 amino acids. J gave up 6 bases and V 5 bases, and 8 bases lay outside the gene matches. Per the germline V gene, CDR1 is SQVTM and CDR2 is ANQGSEA. The DNA of the CDR3 is TGCAGCGTTCCCAGGACTAGCGGGGGCAGTGATACGCAGTATTTT. It specifies CSVPRTSGGSDTQYF.

The chain employs TRBV6-5 and TRBJ2-3, with D possibly being TRBD1 (5 bases). CDR3 size: 15 residues. V shed 6 bases and J shed 1 base, with 14 bases lying between them. CDR1 MNHEY and CDR2 SVGAGI come from the germline V gene. CDR3 sequence: CASSRRWGGTDTQYF. CDR3 in DNA: TGTGCCAGCAGCCGTCGGTGGGGCGGCACAGATACGCAGTATTTT.

The chain joins TRBV3-1 to TRBJ2-7; no definite D call. The ends were cut back, 4 bases at V and 4 bases at J, with 11 bases in the middle. CDR1 is LGHDT, CDR2 YNNKEL, per germline (reference sequence). The CDR3 is 13 amino acids. In nucleotides, the CDR3 is TGTGCCAGCAGCCCCTTCACCGGATACGAGCAGTACTTC. Protein sequence: CASSPFTGYEQYF.

V usage is TRBV4-1 and J usage is TRBJ1-1, with 8 bases fitting TRBD1. Germline V CDR1 and CDR2: MGHRA, YSYEKL. The CDR3 is 15 amino acids. The V segment lost 1 base and the J segment 7 bases; nucleotides outside the gene matches: 8. CDR3 amino acids: CASSQVPQGAYEAFF. The CDR3 DNA reads TGCGCCAGCAGCCAAGTACCCCAGGGGGCGTATGAAGCTTTCTTT.

The chain has TRBV5-1 and TRBJ2-3; 8 bases fit TRBD1. The junction had 1 base not matched to a gene; V was cut back by 0 bases and J by 7 bases. Looked up from germline, CDR1 is SGHRS and CDR2 is YFSETQ. This CDR3 contains 13 residues. DNA for the CDR3: TGCGCCAGCAGCTTGGGGACAGGGAATACGCAGTATTTT. Translating it yields CASSLGTGNTQYF.

This rearrangement joins TRBV7-7 to TRBJ2-7; D may be TRBD2 (6 bases). CDR1 is SSHAT, CDR2 FNYEAQ, per germline (reference sequence). This CDR3 has 16 amino acids. Trimming left V 3 bases short and J 2 bases short, with 17 bases between. The CDR3 nucleotides are TGTGCCAGCAGCTTGTTGATGGGAGGTACCCCCTACGAGCAGTACTTC. It translates to CASSLLMGGTPYEQYF.

The chain carries TRBV13 and TRBJ2-5; D perhaps matches TRBD1 (7 bases). The CDR3 spans 14 residues. Germline V lookup: CDR1 PRHDT, CDR2 FYEKMQ (reference sequence). V was trimmed by 5 bases and J by 4 bases, leaving 14 bases between them. CDR3 bases: TGTGCCAGCAGCCGAGGAGGGGGCGCAGAGACCCAGTACTTC. It yields the protein CASSRGGGAETQYF.

In its sample, this clonotype was seen a few times. V usage is TRBV7-9 and J usage is TRBJ2-7, with D perhaps TRBD1 or TRBD2 (5 bases each). The CDR3 has 14 amino acids. The germline V gene encodes CDR1 SEHNR and CDR2 FQNEAQ (reference sequence). The V and J ends lost 5 bases and 0 bases respectively, with 11 bases between them. Here the CDR3 DNA reads TGTGCCAGCAGCGCCTGGGACGGCTCCTACGAGCAGTACTTC. Residues: CASSAWDGSYEQYF. Complete variable domain (other parts from reference TRBV7-9 and TRBJ2-7): DTGVSQNPRHKITKRGQNVTFRCDPISEHNRLYWYRQTLGQGPEFLTYFQNEAQLEKSRLLSDRFSAERPKGSFSTLEIQRTEQGDSAMYLCASSAWDGSYEQYFGPGTRLTVT.

The CDR3 is CSAPGGVEQYF. CDR3 coding DNA: TGCAGTGCCCCCGGCGGGGTCGAGCAGTACTTC. The chain combines TRBV20-1 with TRBJ2-7, with a weak D call TRBD2 (6 bases). Germline-derived CDR1 and CDR2 are DFQATT and SNEGSKA (reference sequence). CDR3 length: 11 residues. The V gene lost 6 bases and the J gene lost 6 bases, with 12 bases spanning the gap.

This clonotype was detected many times. The V and J genes are TRBV15 and TRBJ2-3, with D unresolved. V was pared by 1 base and J by 0 bases, with 8 bases between. Germline loops: CDR1 LNHNV, CDR2 YYDKDF (reference sequence). This CDR3 has 15 residues. The CDR3 DNA is TGTGCCACCAGCAGAGTCAGGCTTAGCACAGATACGCAGTATTTT. Translated: CATSRVRLSTDTQYF.

This clonotype was detected once. The chain links TRBV21-1 to TRBJ1-6. TRBV21-1 is flagged as a pseudogene. The length of the CDR3 is 15 residues. CDR3 protein: CASPLGFQRASPLHF. The CDR3 nucleotides read TGTGCCAGCCCGCTGGGTTTCCAGAGGGCTTCACCCCTCCACTTT.

V gene TRBV20-1 combines with J gene TRBJ2-2, with TRBD2 matching 8 bases. V dropped 5 bases and J dropped 1; count of bases not matched to a gene: 3. Germline assignment: CDR1 DFQATT and CDR2 SNEGSKA (reference sequence). The CDR3 length is 14 residues. In nucleotides, the CDR3 is TGCAGTGCTGGAAGCGGGAGGAACACCGGGGAGCTGTTTTTT. This translates into CSAGSGRNTGELFF.

This chain uses TRBV4-1 with TRBJ2-1; the D is unclear. CDR1 is MGHRA, CDR2 YSYEKL, per germline. There are 12 residues in the CDR3. The V and J ends lost 0 bases and 11 bases respectively, with 8 bases between them. This chain's CDR3 is CASSQELWKQFF. DNA of the CDR3: TGCGCCAGCAGCCAAGAATTATGGAAGCAGTTCTTC.